This T cell receptor (beta chain) stems from a study of T cell repertoires in ileal Crohn's disease. Time point indicated: inflamed ileum from the surgical specimen. The protocol was immunoSEQ multiplex PCR, while the TCRdb copy is restricted to in-frame clones and leaves out a portion. The sample consists of under 14,000 clones, roughly 87% of them appearing once. The ends were cut back, 0 bases at V and 2 bases at J, with 7 bases in the middle. CDR3 length: 13 amino acids. Per the germline V gene, CDR1 is GTSNPN and CDR2 is SVGIG (reference sequence). The chain couples TRBV30 to TRBJ1-1; D remains unclear. The clonotype was recovered from an adult with Crohn's disease. Sequences were obtained from ileal tissue. In DNA form, the CDR3 reads TGTGCCTGGAGTGTGCAGGCTAACACTGAAGCTTTCTTT. Translating gives CAWSVQANTEAFF.